The 15 T cell receptor beta chains below were found in one sample sequenced in a study of T cells in Graves' hyperthyroidism and ophthalmopathy (dated by TCRdb to between 2019 and 2020). The library was generated by multiplex PCR. The sequencer listed for this sample is Illumina HiSeq 2000. The TCR beta CDR3 regions were amplified from RNA transcripts. The TCR CDR3 was subjected to a first round of RT-PCR using the HTBI primer set and the Qiagen OneStep RT-PCR kit. TCRdb trimmed public reads at Q25 via fastp, called clones via MiXCR and kept in-frame beta chains. Merged by CDR3 protein, the rows form single entries marked with the most common genes and DNA. The sample table shows fewer than 750,000 distinct CDR3 sequences, and around 46% are seen once. Roughly 7.7% of the sample is held by the ten biggest clonotypes. The sequencing input was peripheral blood or thyroid tissue (not recorded which). The source is a woman aged 18-29 years with Graves' hyperthyroidism.

The V call is TRBV7-2, the J call TRBJ2-6, with 9 bases matching TRBD2. CDR1 and CDR2 (germline): SGHTA, FQGNSA. The length of the CDR3 is 13 residues. J gave up 15 bases and V 5 bases, and 8 bases lay outside the gene matches. The CDR3 sequence: CASSTWTSEDLTF. CDR3 sequence (DNA): TGTGCCAGCAGCACTTGGACTAGCGAGGACCTGACTTTC.

The J gene is TRBJ1-1, the V gene TRBV4-2, with TRBD1 as a possible D gene (5 bases). Per the germline V gene, CDR1 is LGHNA and CDR2 is YNFKEQ. The CDR3 loop spans 15 amino acids. The V and J ends lost 4 bases and 10 bases respectively, with 22 bases between them. CDR3 region: CASSPDARVTGGAFF. DNA of the CDR3: TGTGCCAGCAGCCCAGATGCCAGGGTGACGGGGGGAGCTTTCTTT.

This chain links TRBV27 with TRBJ2-3, with D perhaps TRBD1 (6 bases). CDR3 size: 14 residues. CDR1 and CDR2 (germline): MNHEY, SMNVEV (reference sequence). Trimming removed 6 bases from V and 2 bases from J, with 12 bases in between. In nucleotides, the CDR3 is TGTGCCAGCAGGGGGAGACAGGCCACAGATACGCAGTATTTT. Translating it yields CASRGRQATDTQYF.

In its sample, this clonotype was seen many times. The rearrangement uses TRBV5-1 and TRBJ2-7, with a tentative D call TRBD1 (5 bases). Germline CDR1 SGHRS, CDR2 YFSETQ. Trimming pared 1 base from V and 2 bases from J, leaving 10 bases between. This CDR3 has 14 residues. The CDR3: CASSLRGPTYEQYF. The CDR3 DNA follows: TGCGCCAGCAGCTTGAGGGGTCCCACCTACGAGCAGTACTTC.

At least ten counts were recorded for this clonotype. The chain combines TRBV7-8 with TRBJ1-5; no clear D gene. Trimming left V 2 bases short and J 5 bases short, with 10 bases between. Germline assignment: CDR1 SGHVS and CDR2 FQNEAQ. The CDR3 extends over 14 amino acids. The CDR3 loop reads CASSLRVGDQPQHF. CDR3 nucleotide sequence: TGTGCCAGCAGCTTACGTGTAGGAGATCAGCCCCAGCATTTT.

The CDR3 protein is CAWSTGFLGPNTEAFF. Written as DNA, the CDR3 is TGTGCCTGGAGTACGGGCTTTTTGGGGCCGAACACTGAAGCTTTCTTT. The rearrangement links TRBV7-3 to TRBJ1-1, with a tentative D call TRBD1 (5 bases). This CDR3 region has 16 residues. V gave up 11 bases and J gave up 1 base, with 23 bases separating them. Germline CDR1 is SGHTA and CDR2 is FQGTGA.

This clonotype came up many times. The rearrangement joins TRBV5-1 to TRBJ1-1; D is uncertain. The CDR3 totals 14 residues. V dropped 5 bases and J dropped 4 bases, with 15 bases sitting between them. Germline assignment: CDR1 SGHRS and CDR2 YFSETQ. The CDR3 nucleotides read TGCGCCAGCAGAGGTTTCGAGGGCGGCACTGAAGCTTTCTTT. It encodes CASRGFEGGTEAFF.

This clonotype has at least ten counts. The V gene is TRBV5-1, the J gene TRBJ2-5; D call uncertain. This CDR3 is 13 amino acids long. From germline, CDR1 is SGHRS and CDR2 YFSETQ. The germline V and J ends were trimmed by 0 bases and 2 bases, with 5 bases remaining between them. CDR3 residues: CASSLAVQETQYF. In DNA, the CDR3 is TGCGCCAGCAGCTTGGCGGTGCAAGAGACCCAGTACTTC.

This chain uses TRBV20-1 with TRBJ1-1, with D possibly being TRBD1 (5 bases). The CDR3 covers 15 residues. Germline CDR1 is DFQATT and CDR2 is SNEGSKA (reference sequence). V was shortened by 3 bases and J by 3 bases, with 17 bases between the two germline ends. The CDR3 loop reads CSASSGARMDTEAFF. CDR3 bases: TGCAGTGCTAGCTCCGGGGCGCGGATGGACACTGAAGCTTTCTTT.

The V and J genes are TRBV20-1 and TRBJ2-7; the D gene is possibly TRBD2 (6 bases). Germline-derived CDR1 and CDR2 are DFQATT and SNEGSKA (reference sequence). V was trimmed by 3 bases and J by 12 bases, leaving 15 bases between them. The CDR3 extends over 11 amino acids. The CDR3 sequence: CSASGDLASYF. The DNA for the CDR3 is TGCAGTGCTAGCGGGGACTTAGCTTCGTACTTC.

This clonotype was detected once. One junction end does not reproduce the germline sequence, and a read error may be involved. The chain combines TRBV20-1 with TRBJ1-4, with 7 bases fitting TRBD1. CDR1 is DFQATT, CDR2 SNEGSKA, per germline (reference sequence). The CDR3 spans 14 residues. CDR3 sequence reads: CGAKDRAGREKLFF. CDR3 nucleotides: TGCGGTGCCAAAGACAGGGCCGGACGCGAAAAACTGTTTTTC.

This clonotype was found once. V and J are TRBV20-1 and TRBJ2-7, with D tentatively TRBD1 or TRBD2 (6 bases each). CDR3 size: 14 residues. Germline V gene data show CDR1 as DFQATT and CDR2 as SNEGSKA (reference sequence). Trimming stripped 6 bases from V and 7 bases from J, with 22 bases between. The DNA of the CDR3 is TGCAGTGCCAGCAGCGCACAGGGCCGGGAGGAGCAGTACTTC. Protein sequence: CSASSAQGREEQYF.

This clonotype has just a few counts. A read error may be the cause here, since a much bigger clone is one base away. CDR3 sequence: CASSLFGGPSYVQYF. The CDR3, as DNA: TGTGCCAGCAGCTTATTTGGCGGGCCGAGCTACGTGCAGTACTTC. The V call is TRBV7-3, the J call TRBJ2-7, with a tentative D call TRBD2 (5 bases). CDR3 length: 15 residues. CDR1 and CDR2 (germline): SGHTA, FQGTGA.

This chain links TRBV25-1 with TRBJ1-2; 10 bases fit TRBD1. Germline V lookup: CDR1 MGHDK, CDR2 SYGVNS. CDR3 length equals 12 residues. The DNA for the CDR3 is TGTGCTGGAAGACAGGGGGCCCATGGCTACACCTTC. Encoded protein: CAGRQGAHGYTF.

The table lists this clonotype with many counts. The V gene is TRBV9, the J gene TRBJ2-2; D may be TRBD2 (5 bases). The CDR3 length is 13 residues. Between the trimmed V and J ends, which lost 3 bases and 15 bases, there was a span of 18 bases. From germline, CDR1 is SGDLS and CDR2 YYNGEE. The CDR3 protein is CASSGGPPRDLFF. CDR3 DNA: TGTGCCAGCAGCGGCGGGCCCCCTCGAGACTTGTTTTTT.